This T cell receptor (beta chain) was identified in a study of T cell clonality in common variable immunodeficiency. General study points: In common variable immunodeficiency, TCR beta chains reportedly carried fewer deletions and N-nucleotide insertions. CVID subjects had higher TCRbeta clonality than healthy controls, most marked in about a third.

Germline values: CDR1 DFQATT, CDR2 SNEGSKA (reference sequence). This CDR3 has 13 residues. The V end was cut by 2 bases, the J end by 8 bases, with 12 bases between. Sequencing input was equivalent genomic DNA from CVID and controls. Some clones are missing from TCRdb's copy, which holds only in-frame ones; the method was immunoSEQ multiplex PCR. In total the sample includes 35,000 or so clones, none of them seen once. At least ten counts were recorded for this clone. What it recognizes is unknown. The missing CDR3 end, 3 residues past where the read stops, is filled in from the germline J gene. Source material: peripheral blood mononuclear cells. The source is a person aged 18 to 75 in good health. This chain connects TRBV20-1 to TRBJ1-4; a possible D gene is TRBD1 (5 bases). The CDR3 protein is CSARQGEWEKLFF. The part of the CDR3 DNA that was read is TGCAGTGCTAGACAGGGCGAGTGGGAAAAA.